A selection of T cell receptor beta chains follows, all from one sample in a study of PD-1 blockade in mismatch repair-deficient tumors. No antigen is known for these receptors. Measured with immunoSEQ multiplex PCR; TCRdb has only the in-frame clones, and not every one. The repertoire has more than 11,000 clones, about 85% of them found once; the top ten carry around 22%. The sequencing used cells cultured in vitro, collected from a patient treated with pembrolizumab. These receptors came from an adult with mismatch repair-deficient cancer. Both conserved end residues are trimmed from each CDR3. The order of the fields is J gene, V gene, CDR3 protein.

j_gene: TRBJ2-6; v_gene: TRBV29-1; CDR3aa: SVEDPRTVNVLT
j_gene: TRBJ2-3; v_gene: TRBV2; CDR3aa: ASSDETGDTQY
j_gene: TRBJ2-3; v_gene: TRBV11-2; CDR3aa: ASSLVVGLSTDTQY
j_gene: TRBJ2-7; v_gene: TRBV7-9; CDR3aa: ASSLLWGGARSYEQY
j_gene: TRBJ2-1; v_gene: TRBV19; CDR3aa: ASSIEPGGRNEQF
j_gene: TRBJ2-5; v_gene: TRBV11-3; CDR3aa: ASSSGEGETQY
j_gene: TRBJ2-1; v_gene: TRBV9; CDR3aa: ASSVVDFNEQF
j_gene: TRBJ1-1; v_gene: TRBV15; CDR3aa: ATSRGEDRVFGAF
j_gene: TRBJ1-2; v_gene: TRBV20-1; CDR3aa: SASLYGYT
j_gene: TRBJ2-5; v_gene: TRBV29-1; CDR3aa: SVMGDRLQETQY
j_gene: TRBJ2-7; v_gene: TRBV28; CDR3aa: ASSSPLSKTGSYEQY
j_gene: TRBJ1-5; v_gene: TRBV18; CDR3aa: ASSPRDQGAPKH
j_gene: TRBJ2-7; v_gene: TRBV28; CDR3aa: ASRRSRDAAWHEQY
j_gene: TRBJ1-5; v_gene: TRBV30; CDR3aa: AWSLTGYSNQPQH
j_gene: TRBJ2-1; v_gene: TRBV11-2; CDR3aa: ASSFRDPSEQF
j_gene: TRBJ2-1; v_gene: TRBV19; CDR3aa: ASSIGPPGVYNEQF
j_gene: TRBJ2-3; v_gene: TRBV7-8; CDR3aa: ASSFRALTDTQY
j_gene: TRBJ1-2; v_gene: TRBV29-1; CDR3aa: SVVGTSTNYGYT
j_gene: TRBJ2-3; v_gene: TRBV21-1; CDR3aa: ASSKVEADRMIDTQY
j_gene: TRBJ2-7; v_gene: TRBV30; CDR3aa: AWSPLGSGSSYEQY
j_gene: TRBJ2-7; v_gene: TRBV10-1; CDR3aa: ASSESRLSPMY
j_gene: TRBJ2-5; v_gene: TRBV7-9; CDR3aa: ASSPRWGPGEETQY
j_gene: TRBJ1-1; v_gene: TRBV5-4; CDR3aa: ASSLVPNTEAF
j_gene: TRBJ2-1; v_gene: TRBV28; CDR3aa: ASSPGLAGANEQF
j_gene: TRBJ2-1; v_gene: TRBV5-1; CDR3aa: ASSPGLAGNEQF
j_gene: TRBJ1-1; v_gene: TRBV10-3; CDR3aa: AISEGGSDTEAF
j_gene: TRBJ2-1; v_gene: TRBV28; CDR3aa: ASSFLLAGGDYEQF
j_gene: TRBJ2-5; v_gene: TRBV28; CDR3aa: ASSSWAGAKETQY
j_gene: TRBJ1-4; v_gene: TRBV19; CDR3aa: ASSPGTGTTNEKLF
j_gene: TRBJ2-7; v_gene: TRBV7-6; CDR3aa: ASSLGGAEIYEQY
j_gene: TRBJ2-3; v_gene: TRBV19; CDR3aa: ASEPSGGTDTQY
j_gene: TRBJ2-7; v_gene: TRBV28; CDR3aa: ASSPRGRSAYEQY
j_gene: TRBJ2-3; v_gene: TRBV18; CDR3aa: ASSLAGDTDTQY
j_gene: TRBJ2-3; v_gene: TRBV9; CDR3aa: ASSVIGGSDTQY
j_gene: TRBJ2-5; v_gene: TRBV7-3; CDR3aa: ASSLSGQGETQY
j_gene: TRBJ1-2; v_gene: TRBV14; CDR3aa: ASSHVGTGKNYGYT
j_gene: TRBJ2-5; v_gene: TRBV25-1; CDR3aa: ASSGDRPMAQY
j_gene: TRBJ2-2; v_gene: TRBV6-5; CDR3aa: ASRPDRNTGELF
j_gene: TRBJ2-5; v_gene: TRBV5-6; CDR3aa: ASSLAWTSGSGETQY
j_gene: TRBJ1-2; v_gene: TRBV9; CDR3aa: ASSVVSLWDYT
j_gene: TRBJ2-1; v_gene: TRBV25-1; CDR3aa: ASSDDEQF
j_gene: TRBJ2-7; v_gene: TRBV10-3; CDR3aa: AISSTGTGAFYEQY
j_gene: TRBJ1-1; v_gene: TRBV7-8; CDR3aa: ASRPREGTLYTEAF
j_gene: TRBJ1-1; v_gene: TRBV9; CDR3aa: ASSVEGAGTEAF
j_gene: TRBJ2-7; v_gene: TRBV25-1; CDR3aa: ASSITRTGGYEQY